This paragraph covers one T cell receptor beta chain sequence. Data came from immunoSEQ multiplex PCR; TCRdb stores just in-frame clones and leaves some out. The table shows 37,000 or so clones, with roughly 88% occurring only once. This CDR3 comprises 19 residues. CDR1 is MNHNS, CDR2 SASEGT, per germline. With V trimmed by 3 bases and J by 1 base, 7 bases remained unmatched. This sample was taken from a study of blood T cell repertoires in COVID-19. Background on the study: Acute-phase and convalescent COVID-19 samples originated in the United States, Italy and Spain. In each case, the material was cDNA or gDNA derived from T cells, B-cell-depleted T cells, or PBMCs.

Sample: peripheral blood. The chain links TRBV6-1 to TRBJ2-6; 12 positions match TRBD2. The sequence was collected from a man in his sixties with active COVID-19. CDR3 residues: CASSEASGRAGSGANVLTF. CDR3 nucleotides: TGTGCCAGCAGTGAGGCTAGCGGGAGGGCCGGATCTGGGGCCAACGTCCTGACTTTC.